This T cell receptor beta chain was documented in a study of cytomegalovirus exposure and HLA in healthy donors. Per germline, CDR1 SGHAT and CDR2 FQNNGV. Trimming shortened V by 7 bases and J by 4 bases, and 12 bases separated the two germline ends. The CDR3 totals 13 residues. Primers: 60 Vbeta forward and 13 Jbeta reverse. Profiling relied on immunoSEQ multiplex PCR, and the TCRdb table lists in-frame clones only, not all of them. This sample carries about 120,000 clones, roughly 80% of them seen once, and the ten largest clones take 8% to 9%. Study-level points and caveats: A later analysis showed TCR association rates differing by HLA locus, peaking at DRB1 and lowest at HLA-C. Likely technical artifact: a cluster of highly shared sequence variants. Accurate HLA-A and HLA-B prediction from TCR beta sequences was reported for most subjects.

This clone was seen only a few times. As yet, its antigen is unknown. The gene calls are TRBV11-2 and TRBJ2-3; weak D call: TRBD2 (6 bases). The sequencing sample was made of PBMCs. The sequence was obtained from a female donor in good health and CMV-seropositive. The CDR3 spells CASNLPGADTQYF. In nucleotides, the CDR3 is TGTGCCAGCAATCTTCCGGGGGCAGATACGCAGTATTTT.